This T cell receptor (beta chain) was recovered during a study of shared clonotypes between healthy human individuals. In germline, CDR1 is SGHTA, CDR2 FQGTGA. V shed 5 bases and J 2 bases; nucleotides not matched to a gene: 4. The CDR3 totals 14 residues. Template amounts of roughly 300 ng DNA, about 30,000 T cell genomes, were employed in unsorted PBMC replicate PCRs. Profiled with immunoSEQ multiplex PCR; TCRdb holds only in-frame clones, not every one. The sample has roughly 490,000 clones, 70% to 80% seen once. The sequencing sample was made of PBMCs. This clonotype was sampled from a woman in her 40s in good health. Some clones in this sample may be carry-over from other donors' samples. V is TRBV7-3 and J is TRBJ2-3; 7 bases align to TRBD1. CDR3 amino acids: CASSRGQVTDTQYF. The CDR3 nucleotides are TGTGCCAGCAGCCGCGGACAGGTCACAGATACGCAGTATTTT. Full variable domain (missing parts from reference TRBV7-3 and TRBJ2-3): GAGVSQTPSNKVTEKGKYVELRCDPISGHTALYWYRQSLGQGPEFLIYFQGTGAADDSGLPNDRFFAVRPEGSVSTLKIQRTERGDSAVYLCASSRGQVTDTQYFGPGTRLTVL.